This TCR beta chain was sequenced in a study of blood T cell repertoires in COVID-19. The wider study: Collection of acute and convalescent COVID-19 samples took place in the United States, Italy and Spain.

The method was immunoSEQ multiplex PCR; TCRdb's version includes in-frame clones alone and lacks a portion of them. The table records about 160,000 clones, 80% to 90% of them present only once. CDR1 LNHDA and CDR2 SQIVND come from the germline V gene (reference sequence). V was pared by 9 bases and J by 2 bases, with 3 bases of the junction left unmatched. There are 13 residues in the CDR3. Sequencing input: peripheral blood. The rearrangement joins TRBV19 to TRBJ2-1; 8 bases fit TRBD1. The sequence was collected from a young man with COVID-19, enrolled during active disease. The CDR3 sequence is CASGQGPYNEQFF. In DNA form, the CDR3 reads TGTGCCAGCGGACAGGGACCCTACAATGAGCAGTTCTTC. The full variable domain, completed using reference TRBV19 and TRBJ2-1, is DGGITQSPKYLFRKEGQNVTLSCEQNLNHDAMYWYRQDPGQGLRLIYYSQIVNDFQKGDIAEGYSVSREKKESFPLTVTSAQKNPTAFYLCASGQGPYNEQFFGPGTRLTVL.